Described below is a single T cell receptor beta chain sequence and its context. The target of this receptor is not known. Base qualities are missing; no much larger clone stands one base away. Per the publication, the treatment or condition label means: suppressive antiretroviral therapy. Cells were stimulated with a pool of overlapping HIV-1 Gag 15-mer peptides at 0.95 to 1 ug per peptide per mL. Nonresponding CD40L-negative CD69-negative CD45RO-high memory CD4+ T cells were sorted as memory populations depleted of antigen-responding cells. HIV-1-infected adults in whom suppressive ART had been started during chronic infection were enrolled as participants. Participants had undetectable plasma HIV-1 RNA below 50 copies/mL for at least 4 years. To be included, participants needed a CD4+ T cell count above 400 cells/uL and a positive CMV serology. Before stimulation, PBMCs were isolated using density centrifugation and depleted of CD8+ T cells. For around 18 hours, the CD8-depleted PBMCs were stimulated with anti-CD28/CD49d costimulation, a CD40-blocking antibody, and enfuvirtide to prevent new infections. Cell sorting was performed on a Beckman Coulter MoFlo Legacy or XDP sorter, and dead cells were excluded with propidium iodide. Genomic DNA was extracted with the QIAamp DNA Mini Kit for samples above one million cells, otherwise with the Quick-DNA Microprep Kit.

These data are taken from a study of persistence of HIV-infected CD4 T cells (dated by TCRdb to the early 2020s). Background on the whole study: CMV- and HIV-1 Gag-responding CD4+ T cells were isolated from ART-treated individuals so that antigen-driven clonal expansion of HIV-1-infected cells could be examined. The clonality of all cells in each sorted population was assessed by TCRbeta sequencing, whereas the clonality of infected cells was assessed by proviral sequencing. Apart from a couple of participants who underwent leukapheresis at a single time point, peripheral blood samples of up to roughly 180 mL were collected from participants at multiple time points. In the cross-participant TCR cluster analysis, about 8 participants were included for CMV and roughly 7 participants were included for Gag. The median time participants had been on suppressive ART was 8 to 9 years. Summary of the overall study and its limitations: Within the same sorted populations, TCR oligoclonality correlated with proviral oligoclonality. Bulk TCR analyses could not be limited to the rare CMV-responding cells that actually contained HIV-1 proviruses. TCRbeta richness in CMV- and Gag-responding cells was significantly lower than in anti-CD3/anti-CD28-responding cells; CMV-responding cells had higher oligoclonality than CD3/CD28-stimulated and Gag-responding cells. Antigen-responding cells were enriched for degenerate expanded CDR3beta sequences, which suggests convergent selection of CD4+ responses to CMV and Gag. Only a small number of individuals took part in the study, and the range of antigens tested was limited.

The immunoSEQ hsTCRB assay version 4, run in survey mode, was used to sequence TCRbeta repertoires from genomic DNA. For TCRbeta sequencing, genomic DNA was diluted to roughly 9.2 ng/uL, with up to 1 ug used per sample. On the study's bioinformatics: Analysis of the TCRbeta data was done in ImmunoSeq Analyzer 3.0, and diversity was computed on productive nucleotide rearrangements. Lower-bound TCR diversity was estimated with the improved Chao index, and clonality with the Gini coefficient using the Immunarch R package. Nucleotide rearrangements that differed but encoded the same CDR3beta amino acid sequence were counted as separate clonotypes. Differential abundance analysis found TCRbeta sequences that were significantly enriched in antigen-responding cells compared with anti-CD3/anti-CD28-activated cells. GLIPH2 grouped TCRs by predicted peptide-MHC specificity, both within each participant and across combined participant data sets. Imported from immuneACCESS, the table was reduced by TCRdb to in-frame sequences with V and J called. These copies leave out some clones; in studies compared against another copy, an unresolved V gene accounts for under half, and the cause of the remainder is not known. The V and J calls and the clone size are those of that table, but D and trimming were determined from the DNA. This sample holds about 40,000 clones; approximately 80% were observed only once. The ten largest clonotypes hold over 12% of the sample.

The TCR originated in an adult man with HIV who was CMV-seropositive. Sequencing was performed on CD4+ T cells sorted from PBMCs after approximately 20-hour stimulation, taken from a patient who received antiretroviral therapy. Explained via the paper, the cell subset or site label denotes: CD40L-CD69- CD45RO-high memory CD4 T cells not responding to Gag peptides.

The DNA sequence is given as TGTGCCAGCAGCTTAGAAAAAAGATGGGACACTCGTTTCTCTGGAAACACCATATATTTT. It translates to CASSLEKRWDTRFSGNTIYF. This receptor chain uses TRBV7-6 and TRBJ1-3; TRBD1 is possibly the D segment (6 matching bases). V is pared back by 1 base and J by 0 bases, with 22 bases lying between the germline termini. The germline V gene specifies SGHVS as CDR1 and FNYEAQ as CDR2. From the cysteine through the phenylalanine, the CDR3 covers 20 amino acids. Only CDR3 DNA remains: 60 bases, in frame from the first base.